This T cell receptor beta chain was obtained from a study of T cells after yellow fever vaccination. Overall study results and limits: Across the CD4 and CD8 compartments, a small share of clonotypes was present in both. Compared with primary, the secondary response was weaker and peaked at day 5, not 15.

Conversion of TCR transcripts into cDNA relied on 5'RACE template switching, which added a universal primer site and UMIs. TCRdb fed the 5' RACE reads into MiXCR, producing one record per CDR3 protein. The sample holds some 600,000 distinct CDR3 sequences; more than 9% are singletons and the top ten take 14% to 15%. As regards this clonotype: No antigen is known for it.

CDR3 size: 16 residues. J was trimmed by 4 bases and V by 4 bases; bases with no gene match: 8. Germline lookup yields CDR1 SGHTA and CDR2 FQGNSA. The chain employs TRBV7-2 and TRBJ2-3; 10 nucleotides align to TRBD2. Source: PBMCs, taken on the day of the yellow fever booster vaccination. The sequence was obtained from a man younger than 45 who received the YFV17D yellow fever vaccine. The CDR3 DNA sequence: TGTGCCAGCAGCTGGAGAGCGGGAGGGCCATCAGATACGCAGTATTTT. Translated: CASSWRAGGPSDTQYF.